This T cell receptor (beta chain) was sequenced during a study of early T cells in non-severe SARS-CoV-2 infection. Study summary: Chains were unpaired, as sequencing was done on bulk RNA from unsorted whole blood.

Each cDNA molecule carried a unique molecular identifier. TCRdb recomputed calls from the 5' RACE reads with MiXCR, one row per CDR3 protein. The repertoire holds over 45,000 distinct CDR3 sequences, roughly 15% seen once, with roughly 3.9% in the top ten. J was trimmed by 3 bases and V by 5 bases; bases with no gene match: 6. The CDR3 loop spans 14 amino acids. The germline gives CDR1 MDHEN, CDR2 SYDVKM. In the case of this clonotype: Its antigen is unidentified.

Study-level findings and limits: Matches to VDJdb favored anti-spike CD8 responses and missed private and CD4 specificities.

This specimen was whole blood, taken at baseline. The rearrangement links TRBV28 to TRBJ2-7; 8 nucleotides agree with TRBD2. The receptor's source is an adult who was a healthcare worker with PCR-confirmed SARS-CoV-2 infection or an uninfected control (not recorded which). The CDR3: CASSLAGSRYEQYF. Here the CDR3 DNA reads TGTGCCAGCAGTCTAGCGGGCTCGCGCTACGAGCAGTACTTC.